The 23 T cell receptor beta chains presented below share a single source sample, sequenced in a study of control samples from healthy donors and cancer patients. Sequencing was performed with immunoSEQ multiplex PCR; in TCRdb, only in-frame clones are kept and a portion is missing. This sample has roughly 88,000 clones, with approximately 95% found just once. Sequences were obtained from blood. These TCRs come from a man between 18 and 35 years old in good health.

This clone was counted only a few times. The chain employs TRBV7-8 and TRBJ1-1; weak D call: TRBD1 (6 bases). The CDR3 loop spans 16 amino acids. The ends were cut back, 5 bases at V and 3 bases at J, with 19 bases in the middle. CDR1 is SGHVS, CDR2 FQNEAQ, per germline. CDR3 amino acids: CASSMPGHHTDTEAFF. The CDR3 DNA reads TGTGCCAGCAGCATGCCGGGACACCACACGGACACTGAAGCTTTCTTT.

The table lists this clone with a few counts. CDR3 in amino acids: CASSLEGGRGDIQYF. DNA for the CDR3: TGCGCCAGCAGCTTGGAGGGGGGCAGGGGTGACATTCAGTACTTC. J is TRBJ2-4 and V is TRBV5-1; D could derive from TRBD1 or TRBD2 (6 bases each). Germline CDR1 SGHRS, CDR2 YFSETQ. The CDR3 sequence is 15 residues long. Trimming left V 0 bases short and J 8 bases short, with 15 bases between.

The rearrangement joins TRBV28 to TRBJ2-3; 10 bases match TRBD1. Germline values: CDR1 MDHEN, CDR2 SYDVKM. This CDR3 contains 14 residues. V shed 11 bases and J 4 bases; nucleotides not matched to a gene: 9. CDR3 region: CALAGTGVADTQYF. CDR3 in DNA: TGTGCCCTAGCCGGGACAGGGGTGGCAGATACGCAGTATTTT.

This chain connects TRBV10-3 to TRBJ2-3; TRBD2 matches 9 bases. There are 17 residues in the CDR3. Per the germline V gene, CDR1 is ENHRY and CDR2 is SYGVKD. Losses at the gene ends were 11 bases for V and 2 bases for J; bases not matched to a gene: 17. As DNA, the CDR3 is TGTGCCTCCCGGAGGGGGGCGGGAGGGGTATCCACAGATACGCAGTATTTT. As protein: CASRRGAGGVSTDTQYF.

CDR3 nucleotides: TGTGCCAGCAGCTTGGCTTGGATTACTAGCACAGATACGCAGTATTTT. Residues: CASSLAWITSTDTQYF. The chain uses TRBV5-6 and TRBJ2-3, with D hard to call. Looked up from germline, CDR1 is SGHDT and CDR2 is YYEEEE. The CDR3 has 16 residues. With 0 bases removed from V and 0 bases from J, the gap between germline ends came to 11 bases.

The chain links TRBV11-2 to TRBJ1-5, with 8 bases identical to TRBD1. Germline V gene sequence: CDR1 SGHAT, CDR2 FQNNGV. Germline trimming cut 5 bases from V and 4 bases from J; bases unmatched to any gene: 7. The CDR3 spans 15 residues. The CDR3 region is CASSIGTGLNQPQHF. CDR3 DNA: TGTGCCAGCAGCATCGGGACAGGCCTAAATCAGCCCCAGCATTTT. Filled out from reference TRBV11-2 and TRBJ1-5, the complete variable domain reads EAGVAQSPRYKIIEKRQSVAFWCNPISGHATLYWYQQILGQGPKLLIQFQNNGVVDDSQLPKDRFSAERLKGVDSTLKIQPAKLEDSAVYLCASSIGTGLNQPQHFGDGTRLSIL.

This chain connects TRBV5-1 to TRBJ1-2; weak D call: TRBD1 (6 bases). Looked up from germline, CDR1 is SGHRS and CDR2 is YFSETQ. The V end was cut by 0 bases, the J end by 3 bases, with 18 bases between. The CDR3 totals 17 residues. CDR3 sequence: CASSLARGSLDHYGYTF. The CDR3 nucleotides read TGCGCCAGCAGCTTGGCCAGGGGCAGCCTAGACCACTATGGCTACACCTTC.

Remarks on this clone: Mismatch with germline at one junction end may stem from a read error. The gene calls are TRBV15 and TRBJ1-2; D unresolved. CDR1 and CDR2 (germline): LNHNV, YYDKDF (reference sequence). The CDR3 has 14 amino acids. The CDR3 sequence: CATSGDALNYGYTF. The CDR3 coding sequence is TGTGCCACCAGCGGAGACGCTCTCAACTATGGCTACACCTTC.

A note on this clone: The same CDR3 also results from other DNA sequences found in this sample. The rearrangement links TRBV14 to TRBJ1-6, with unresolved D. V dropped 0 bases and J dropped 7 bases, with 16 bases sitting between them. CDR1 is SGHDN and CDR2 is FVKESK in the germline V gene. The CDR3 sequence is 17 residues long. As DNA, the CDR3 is TGTGCCAGCAGCCAAGATCGGTTCCTACCAGGCAATTCACCCCTCCACTTT. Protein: CASSQDRFLPGNSPLHF.

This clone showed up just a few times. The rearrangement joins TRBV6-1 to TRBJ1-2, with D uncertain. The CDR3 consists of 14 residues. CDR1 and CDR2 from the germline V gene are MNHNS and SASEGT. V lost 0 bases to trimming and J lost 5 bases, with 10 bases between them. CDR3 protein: CASSEAGRWYGYTF. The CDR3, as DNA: TGTGCCAGCAGTGAAGCGGGCAGGTGGTATGGCTACACCTTC.

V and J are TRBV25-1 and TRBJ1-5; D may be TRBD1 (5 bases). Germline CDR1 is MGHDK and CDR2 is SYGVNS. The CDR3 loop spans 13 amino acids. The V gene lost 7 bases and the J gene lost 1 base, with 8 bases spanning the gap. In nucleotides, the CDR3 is TGTGCCAGCACGGGGGGGAGCAATCAGCCCCAGCATTTT. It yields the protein CASTGGSNQPQHF.

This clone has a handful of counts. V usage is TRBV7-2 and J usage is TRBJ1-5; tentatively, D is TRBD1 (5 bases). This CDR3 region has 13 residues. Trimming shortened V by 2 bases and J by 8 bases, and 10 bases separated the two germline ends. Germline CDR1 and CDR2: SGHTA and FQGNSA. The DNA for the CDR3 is TGTGCCAGCAGCTTACAGAGGGGAGAGCCCCAGCATTTT. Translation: CASSLQRGEPQHF.

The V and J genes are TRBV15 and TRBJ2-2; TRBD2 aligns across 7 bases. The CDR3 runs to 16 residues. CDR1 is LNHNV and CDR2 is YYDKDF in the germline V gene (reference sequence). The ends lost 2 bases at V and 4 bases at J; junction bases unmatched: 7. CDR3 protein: CATSRQSGGVTGELFF. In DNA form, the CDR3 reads TGTGCCACCAGCAGACAATCTGGGGGGGTCACCGGGGAGCTGTTTTTT.

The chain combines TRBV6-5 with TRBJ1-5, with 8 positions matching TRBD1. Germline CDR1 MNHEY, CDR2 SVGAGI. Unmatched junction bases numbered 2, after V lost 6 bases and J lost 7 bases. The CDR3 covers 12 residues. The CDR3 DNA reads TGTGCCAGCAGGACAGGGGAACAGCCCCAGCATTTT. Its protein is CASRTGEQPQHF.

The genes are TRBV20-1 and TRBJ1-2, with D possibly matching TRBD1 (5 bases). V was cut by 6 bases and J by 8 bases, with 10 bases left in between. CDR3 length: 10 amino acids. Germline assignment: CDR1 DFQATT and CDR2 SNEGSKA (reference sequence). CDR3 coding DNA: TGCAGTGCGACGGAGGGGGGCTACACCTTC. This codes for CSATEGGYTF.

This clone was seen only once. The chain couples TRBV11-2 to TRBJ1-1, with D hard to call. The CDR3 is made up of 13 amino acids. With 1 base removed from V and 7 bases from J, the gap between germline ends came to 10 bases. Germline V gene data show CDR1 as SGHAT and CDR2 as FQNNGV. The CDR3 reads CASSLVPTDEAFF. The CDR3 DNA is TGTGCCAGCAGCTTAGTCCCGACTGATGAAGCTTTCTTT.

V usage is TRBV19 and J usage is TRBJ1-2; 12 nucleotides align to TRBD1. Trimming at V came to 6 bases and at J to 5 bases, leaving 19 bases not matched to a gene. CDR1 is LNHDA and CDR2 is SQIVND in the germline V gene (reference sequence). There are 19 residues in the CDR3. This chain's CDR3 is CASRGLLPGQGASAYGYTF. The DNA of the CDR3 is TGTGCCAGTAGGGGGCTGTTACCGGGACAGGGGGCGTCGGCTTATGGCTACACCTTC.

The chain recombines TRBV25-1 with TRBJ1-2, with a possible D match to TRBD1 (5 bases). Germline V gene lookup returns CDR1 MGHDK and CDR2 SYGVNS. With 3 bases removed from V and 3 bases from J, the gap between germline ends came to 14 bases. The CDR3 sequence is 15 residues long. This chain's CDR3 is CASSDRQPGDYGYTF. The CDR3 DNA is TGTGCCAGCAGTGACAGACAGCCCGGGGACTATGGCTACACCTTC.

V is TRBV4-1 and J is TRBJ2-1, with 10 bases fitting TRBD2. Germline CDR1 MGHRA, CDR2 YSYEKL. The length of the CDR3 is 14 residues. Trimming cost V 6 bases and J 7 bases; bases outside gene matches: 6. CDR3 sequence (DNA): TGCGCCAGCAGTCTAGCGGGAGAGGATAATGAGCAGTTCTTC. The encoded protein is CASSLAGEDNEQFF.

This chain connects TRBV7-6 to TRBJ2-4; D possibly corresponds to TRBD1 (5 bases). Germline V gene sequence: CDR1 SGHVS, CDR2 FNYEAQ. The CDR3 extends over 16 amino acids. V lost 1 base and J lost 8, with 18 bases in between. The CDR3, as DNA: TGTGCCAGCAGCTTAGTCGCTTCACAGGTTGCAGACATTCAGTACTTC. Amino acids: CASSLVASQVADIQYF.

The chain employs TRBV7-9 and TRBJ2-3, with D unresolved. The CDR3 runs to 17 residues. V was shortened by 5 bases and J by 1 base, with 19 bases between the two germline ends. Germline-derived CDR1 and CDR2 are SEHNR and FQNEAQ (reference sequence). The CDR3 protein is CASSLPGCRRCTDTQYF. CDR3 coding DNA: TGTGCCAGCAGCCTGCCGGGCTGCCGCCGATGCACAGATACGCAGTATTTT.

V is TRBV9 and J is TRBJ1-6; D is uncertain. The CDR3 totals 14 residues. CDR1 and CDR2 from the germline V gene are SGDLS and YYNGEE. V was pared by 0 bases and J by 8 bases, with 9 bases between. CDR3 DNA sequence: TGTGCCAGCAGCGTAGCCGCGGGCTATTCACCCCTCCACTTT. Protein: CASSVAAGYSPLHF.

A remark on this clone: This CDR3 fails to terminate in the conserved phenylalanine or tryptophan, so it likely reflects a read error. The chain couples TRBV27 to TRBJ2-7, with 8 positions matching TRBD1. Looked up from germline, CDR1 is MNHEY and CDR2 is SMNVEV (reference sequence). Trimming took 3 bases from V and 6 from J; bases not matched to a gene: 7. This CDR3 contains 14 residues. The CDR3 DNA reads TGTGCCAGCAGTTTTAGGCAGGGGGCTGGCGAGCAGTACCTC. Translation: CASSFRQGAGEQYL.